The clone carrying this T cell receptor beta chain was counted between two and nine times. CDR1 SEHNR and CDR2 FQNEAQ come from the germline V gene (reference sequence). The CDR3 extends over 14 amino acids. V was clipped by 8 bases and J by 3 bases; unmatched bases: 9. The data are from a study of T cells in Graves' hyperthyroidism and ophthalmopathy. Graves' hyperthyroidism was deemed stable absent ophthalmopathy progression within 18 months. Not enrolled were patients with uncontrolled infection, other autoimmune disease, pregnancy or lactation. Regions amplified from RNA transcripts were the TCR beta CDR3 regions. The HTBI set primed first-round TCR CDR3 RT-PCR. TCRdb independently ran MiXCR on the multiplex PCR reads; one entry per CDR3 protein. In the table there are some 180,000 distinct CDR3 sequences, about 15% of which are singletons.

The receptor was derived from a woman between 50 and 59 years old with Graves' hyperthyroidism. Sequencing was performed on blood. This sequence joins TRBV7-9 and TRBJ1-2, with TRBD1 matching over 7 bases. CDR3 amino acids: CASQRQGLDYGYTF. The DNA for the CDR3 is TGTGCCAGCCAAAGACAGGGTTTGGACTATGGCTACACCTTC.